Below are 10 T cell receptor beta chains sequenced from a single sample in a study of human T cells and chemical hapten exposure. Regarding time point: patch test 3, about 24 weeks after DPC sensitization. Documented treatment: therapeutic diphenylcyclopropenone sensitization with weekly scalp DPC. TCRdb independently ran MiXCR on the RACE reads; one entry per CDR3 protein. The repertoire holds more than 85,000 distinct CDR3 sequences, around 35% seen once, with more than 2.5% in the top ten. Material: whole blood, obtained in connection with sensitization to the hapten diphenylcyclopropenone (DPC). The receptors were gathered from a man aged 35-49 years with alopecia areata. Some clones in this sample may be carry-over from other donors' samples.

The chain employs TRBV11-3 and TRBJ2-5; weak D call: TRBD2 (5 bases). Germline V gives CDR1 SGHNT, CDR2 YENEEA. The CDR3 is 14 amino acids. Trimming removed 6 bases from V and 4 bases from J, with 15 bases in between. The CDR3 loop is CASRADPRVETQYF. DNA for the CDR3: TGTGCCAGCAGAGCGGACCCCCGGGTAGAGACCCAGTACTTC.

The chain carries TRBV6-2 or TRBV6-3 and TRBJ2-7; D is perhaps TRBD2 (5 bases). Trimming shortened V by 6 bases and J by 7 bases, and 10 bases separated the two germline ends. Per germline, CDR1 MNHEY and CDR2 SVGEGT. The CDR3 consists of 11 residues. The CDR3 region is CASSDTREQYF. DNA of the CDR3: TGTGCCAGCAGCGATACTAGAGAGCAGTACTTC.

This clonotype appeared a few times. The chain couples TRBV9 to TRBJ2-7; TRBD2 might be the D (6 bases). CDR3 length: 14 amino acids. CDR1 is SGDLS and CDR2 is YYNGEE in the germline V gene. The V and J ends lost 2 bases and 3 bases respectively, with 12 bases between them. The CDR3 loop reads CASSVSGRNYEQYF. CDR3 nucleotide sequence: TGTGCCAGCAGCGTTAGTGGGAGGAACTACGAGCAGTACTTC. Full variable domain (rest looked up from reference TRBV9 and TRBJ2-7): DSGVTQTPKHLITATGQRVTLRCSPRSGDLSVYWYQQSLDQGLQFLIQYYNGEERAKGNILERFSAQQFPDLHSELNLSSLELGDSALYFCASSVSGRNYEQYFGPGTRLTVT.

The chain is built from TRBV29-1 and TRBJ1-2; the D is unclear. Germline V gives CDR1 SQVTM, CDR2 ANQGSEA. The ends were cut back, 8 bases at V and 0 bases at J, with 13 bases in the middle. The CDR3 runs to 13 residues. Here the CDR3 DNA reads TGCAGCTCCGGGTTCCTGACTAACTATGGCTACACCTTC. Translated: CSSGFLTNYGYTF.

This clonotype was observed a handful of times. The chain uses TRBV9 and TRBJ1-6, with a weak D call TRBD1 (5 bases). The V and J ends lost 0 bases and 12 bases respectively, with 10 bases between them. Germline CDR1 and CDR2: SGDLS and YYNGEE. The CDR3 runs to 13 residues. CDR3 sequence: CASSVAQGLPLHF. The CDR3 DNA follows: TGTGCCAGCAGCGTAGCTCAGGGATTACCCCTCCACTTT.

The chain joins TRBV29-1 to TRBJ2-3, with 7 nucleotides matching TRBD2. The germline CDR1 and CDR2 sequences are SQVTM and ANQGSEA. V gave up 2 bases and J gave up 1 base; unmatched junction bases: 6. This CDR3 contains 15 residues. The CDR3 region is CSVEKGRVGTDTQYF. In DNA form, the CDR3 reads TGCAGCGTTGAAAAGGGGAGGGTAGGCACAGATACGCAGTATTTT.

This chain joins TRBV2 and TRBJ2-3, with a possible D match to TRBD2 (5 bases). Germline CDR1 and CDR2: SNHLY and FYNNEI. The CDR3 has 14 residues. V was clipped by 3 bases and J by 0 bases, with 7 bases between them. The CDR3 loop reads CASSEGRSTDTQYF. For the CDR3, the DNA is TGTGCCAGCAGTGAGGGGAGAAGCACAGATACGCAGTATTTT.

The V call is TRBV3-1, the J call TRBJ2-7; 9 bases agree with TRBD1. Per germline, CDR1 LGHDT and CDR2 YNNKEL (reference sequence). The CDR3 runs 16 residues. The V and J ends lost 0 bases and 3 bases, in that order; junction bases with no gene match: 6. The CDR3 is CASSQEGTGRIYEQYF. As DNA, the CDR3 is TGTGCCAGCAGCCAAGAGGGGACAGGGAGGATCTACGAGCAGTACTTC.

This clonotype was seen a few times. CDR3 residues: CASSSGPTYEQYV. Written as DNA, the CDR3 is TGTGCCAGCAGCTCAGGACCGACCTACGAGCAGTACGTC. The chain joins TRBV7-2 to TRBJ2-7; D is ambiguous. Germline V gene lookup returns CDR1 SGHTA and CDR2 FQGNSA. Trimming took 4 bases from V and 2 from J, leaving 9 bases between them. This CDR3 comprises 13 residues.

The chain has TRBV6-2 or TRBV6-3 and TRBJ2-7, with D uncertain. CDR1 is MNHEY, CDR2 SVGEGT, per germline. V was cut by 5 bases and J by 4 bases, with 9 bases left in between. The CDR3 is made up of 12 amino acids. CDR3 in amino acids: CASSQDSYEQYV. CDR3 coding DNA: TGTGCCAGCAGTCAAGATTCGTACGAGCAGTACGTC.